Listed here is a single T cell receptor beta chain. This entry is derived from a study of T cell changes during pregnancy in multiple sclerosis. The table came from immunoSEQ multiplex PCR; TCRdb's copy has only in-frame clones and leaves some out. The table has 60,000 or so clones, roughly 90% seen once; the top ten hold over 0.7%. With 4 bases removed from V and 9 bases from J, the gap between germline ends came to 22 bases. The germline CDR1 and CDR2 sequences are LNHDA and SQIVND (reference sequence). The CDR3 has 17 amino acids. The source of this sequence is a female donor with multiple sclerosis, enrolled in a pregnancy study. The material was peripheral blood, obtained before pregnancy. V is TRBV19 and J is TRBJ1-6; the D gene is possibly TRBD1 (6 bases). The CDR3 bases are TGTGCCAGTAGTACCCGCCCGGGGGGGCTTGGAATTTCACCCCTCCACTTT. It yields the protein CASSTRPGGLGISPLHF.